The rows below give T cell receptor beta chains drawn from one sample of a study of blood T cell repertoires in COVID-19. Here immunoSEQ multiplex PCR was the method, and the copy in TCRdb shows in-frame clones only, minus some. The table records about 210,000 clones, just over 90% of them present only once. The sequencing sample was made of peripheral blood. The receptor set was obtained from a man aged 30 to 39 with acute or convalescent COVID-19. Both conserved end residues are part of each CDR3. The D gene is left open where the match is weak. Rows give clone size only sometimes, using once, few, many, or a class for an expanded clone.

clone size	V gene	J gene	D gene	CDR3 DNA	CDR3 protein
.	TRBV7-6	TRBJ2-2	.	TGTGCCAGCAGCTTGGAGGTATCGAACACCGGGGAGCTGTTTTTT	CASSLEVSNTGELFF
.	TRBV7-8	TRBJ2-3	TRBD2	TGTGCCAGCACCGGGACTAGCGGGGTCTACACAGATACGCAGTATTTT	CASTGTSGVYTDTQYF
.	TRBV18	TRBJ1-5	TRBD1	TGTGCCAGCTCCCTCGACAGGGGGCTGAATCAGCCCCAGCATTTT	CASSLDRGLNQPQHF
.	TRBV7-2	TRBJ2-7	TRBD1	TGTGCCAGCAGCTTAGTGGGACAGAAGTACGAGCAGTACTTC	CASSLVGQKYEQYF
.	TRBV3-1/TRBV3-2	TRBJ2-1	TRBD1	TGTGCCAGCAGCCCGTTACAGGGGAATGAGCAGTTCTTC	CASSPLQGNEQFF
.	TRBV28	TRBJ2-1	TRBD2	TGTGCCAGCAGTTTTAACTTCGGTCTAGCGGGGATGGAGGTAGTGAATGAGCAGTTCTTC	CASSFNFGLAGMEVVNEQFF
.	TRBV30	TRBJ1-2	TRBD1	TGTGCCTGGAGTCCAGCTACCGGGACAGGGCAATTGCATGGCTACACCTTC	CAWSPATGTGQLHGYTF
.	TRBV27	TRBJ1-2	.	TGTGCCAGCGCGACCAGGGCTTCTAACTATGGCTACACCTTC	CASATRASNYGYTF
once	TRBV30	TRBJ1-2	.	TGTGCCTGGAGTAAGGCAGCTAGTGGCTACACCTTC	CAWSKAASGYTF
.	TRBV6-5	TRBJ1-5	TRBD1	TGTGCCAGCAGACCGGGACAGAGGAGTAATCAGCCCCAGCATTTT	CASRPGQRSNQPQHF
few	TRBV7-3	TRBJ1-1	TRBD1	TGTGCCAGCAGCTTGACAGGGGGCACTGAAGCTTTCTTT	CASSLTGGTEAFF
.	TRBV28	TRBJ1-4	.	TGTGCCAGCAGTCAGGGGTCCGAAAAACTGTTTTTT	CASSQGSEKLFF
.	TRBV6-5	TRBJ2-1	TRBD1	TGTGCCAGCAAGTCTGGGCAGGGGGCGCGGGAGCAGTTCTTC	CASKSGQGAREQFF
.	TRBV4-1	TRBJ2-7	.	TGCGCCAGCAGCCTAGATTACAACTCCTACGAGCAGTACTTC	CASSLDYNSYEQYF
.	TRBV5-6	TRBJ2-3	.	TGTGCCAGCAGCTTCGGAGCAATACCCTGGGATACGCAGTATTTT	CASSFGAIPWDTQYF
.	TRBV10-3	TRBJ2-7	.	TGTGCCATCAGTGACTTCTCGGGAAGCTCCTACGAGCAGTACTTC	CAISDFSGSSYEQYF
.	TRBV6-5	TRBJ1-3	.	TGTGCCAGCAGTCGGACCCCGACGGGAGGAAACACCATATATTTT	CASSRTPTGGNTIYF
.	TRBV5-4	TRBJ2-2	.	TGTGCCAGCAGCCCTGCGGCGGGGGAGCTGTTTTTT	CASSPAAGELFF
.	TRBV30	TRBJ1-5	.	TGTGCCTGGAGTTCCCGGAGCAATCAGCCCCAGCATTTT	CAWSSRSNQPQHF
.	TRBV28	TRBJ2-3	TRBD1	TGTGCCAGCAGTTCTACCGGGACAGGGGGTACAGGTACGCAGTATTTT	CASSSTGTGGTGTQYF
.	TRBV7-2	TRBJ1-5	.	TGTGCCAGCAGCTTAGTTCGCATACAGAATCAGCCCCAGCATTTT	CASSLVRIQNQPQHF
.	TRBV10-3	TRBJ2-2	TRBD2	TGTGCCATCATGAGTACATACGGGACTAGGCACACCGGGGAGCTGTTTTTT	CAIMSTYGTRHTGELFF
.	TRBV7-3	TRBJ1-1	.	TGTGCCAGCAGCTATGACGGCCAGAGGACTGAAGCTTTCTTT	CASSYDGQRTEAFF
.	TRBV2	TRBJ1-3	.	TGTGCCAGCAGTGAAACACCCCTCTCTGGAAACACCATATATTTT	CASSETPLSGNTIYF
.	TRBV20-1	TRBJ1-4	.	TGCAGTGCAGGGAGGACCGAAAAACTGTTTTTT	CSAGRTEKLFF
.	TRBV5-4	TRBJ2-7	TRBD2	TGTGCCAGCAGCTTGGGACTAGCGGTCTCCTACGAGCAGTACTTC	CASSLGLAVSYEQYF
.	TRBV6-5	TRBJ2-7	.	TGTGCCAGCAGTTACCCAGGAAGCTACGAGCAGTACTTC	CASSYPGSYEQYF
.	TRBV28	TRBJ1-4	.	TGTGCCAGCAGTGTTGGGGGGGTTACTAATGAAAAACTGTTTTTT	CASSVGGVTNEKLFF
.	TRBV7-9	TRBJ1-4	TRBD1	TGTGCCAGCAGCTTAGGTTCGGGGACAGCATCCGAAAAACTGTTTTTT	CASSLGSGTASEKLFF
.	TRBV28	TRBJ1-1	.	TGTGCCAGCGGCGGGGGGGGCGCTGAAGCTTTCTTT	CASGGGGAEAFF
.	TRBV7-8	TRBJ1-5	.	TGTGCCAGCAGCCCTAGGACACCAGGAAGCAATCAGCCCCAGCATTTT	CASSPRTPGSNQPQHF
.	TRBV5-4	TRBJ2-1	TRBD2	TGTGCCAGCGCTGCGGGACTAGCGGTAGTAGGTGAGCAGTTCTTC	CASAAGLAVVGEQFF
.	TRBV28	TRBJ2-5	TRBD2	TGTGCCAGCAGTTTGACTAGCGCTCAAGAGACCCAGTACTTC	CASSLTSAQETQYF
.	TRBV6-5	TRBJ1-5	.	TGTGCCAGCAGAGGTTCAGGGGATCAGCCCCAGCATTTT	CASRGSGDQPQHF
.	TRBV6-5	TRBJ2-1	TRBD1	TGTGCCAGCAGTCCAGGGGGCTCCTACAATGAGCAGTTCTTC	CASSPGGSYNEQFF
.	TRBV20-1	TRBJ1-2	TRBD1	TGCAGTGCTAGTCGAGGGACAGTAAACTATGGCTACACCTTC	CSASRGTVNYGYTF
.	TRBV5-1	TRBJ2-1	TRBD1	TGCGCCAGCAGCTTGTGGGGGGACAGGGTTGATGAGCAGTTCTTC	CASSLWGDRVDEQFF
.	TRBV30	TRBJ1-1	.	TGTGCCTGGAGTGTAAGGGGGGGCCCACCGATGAAAGCTTTCTTT	CAWSVRGGPPMKAFF
few	TRBV4-1	TRBJ2-2	TRBD2	TGCGCCAGCAGCCGTAGCGGGACTGGGCTTAACACCGGGGAGCTGTTTTTT	CASSRSGTGLNTGELFF
.	TRBV4-1	TRBJ1-4	.	TGCGCCAGCAGCCAAGCCGAACGGGAAAAACTGTTTTTT	CASSQAEREKLFF
.	TRBV7-2	TRBJ2-7	.	TGTGCCAGCAGCTCAATAGGCGGGGACGAGCAGTACTTC	CASSSIGGDEQYF
.	TRBV3-1/TRBV3-2	TRBJ2-7	TRBD2	TGTGCCAGCAGCCAAGAGAGAAGGACTAGCCTCTACGAGCAGTACTTC	CASSQERRTSLYEQYF
.	TRBV5-3	TRBJ1-5	.	TGTGCCAGAAGCTTGTCAGGGCGTTTGCCCCAGCATTTT	CARSLSGRLPQHF
.	TRBV4-1	TRBJ1-2	.	TGCGCCAGCAGCCACGCTATAAATAGCTATGGCTACACCTTC	CASSHAINSYGYTF
.	TRBV6-6	TRBJ1-1	.	TGTGCCAGCAGTACCCCCGGGACAGAAGCTTTCTTT	CASSTPGTEAFF
few	TRBV6-5	TRBJ1-1	.	TGTGCCAGCAGCAGCGATTATGAAGCTTTCTTT	CASSSDYEAFF
.	TRBV19	TRBJ1-3	.	TGTGCCAGTAGTGCTAACTCTGGAAACACCATATATTTT	CASSANSGNTIYF
.	TRBV6-6	TRBJ2-7	.	TGTGCCAGCAGTTACTCGGTGCAGGGGACCTACGAGCAGTACTTC	CASSYSVQGTYEQYF
.	TRBV5-1	TRBJ1-1	.	TGCGCCAGCAGCTTGGGTAGCACTGGACTTGAAGCTTTCTTT	CASSLGSTGLEAFF
few	TRBV6-1	TRBJ2-7	.	TGTGCCAGCAGTGAAGCTGTCCTAGTTTCAGGGCTGTACTTC	CASSEAVLVSGLYF
.	TRBV7-2	TRBJ2-5	.	TGTGCCAGCAGCTGGAAGGGGCCGAGGGAGACCCAGTACTTC	CASSWKGPRETQYF
once	TRBV18	TRBJ2-7	.	TGTGCCAGCTCACCAGAGACAGGCTACGAGCAGTACTTC	CASSPETGYEQYF
.	TRBV29-1	TRBJ2-5	TRBD2	TGCAGCGTTGACGGGGCTAGCGGGCTACAAGAGACCCAGTACTTC	CSVDGASGLQETQYF
.	TRBV5-4	TRBJ2-1	TRBD1	TGTGCCAGCAGCAAGGACAGGGGTCATGAGCAGTTCTTC	CASSKDRGHEQFF
once	TRBV3-1/TRBV3-2	TRBJ2-1	TRBD2	TGTGCCAGCAGCCAAGAGAGACTAGCGGGACCTTTCGGGCACAATGAGCAGTTCTTC	CASSQERLAGPFGHNEQFF